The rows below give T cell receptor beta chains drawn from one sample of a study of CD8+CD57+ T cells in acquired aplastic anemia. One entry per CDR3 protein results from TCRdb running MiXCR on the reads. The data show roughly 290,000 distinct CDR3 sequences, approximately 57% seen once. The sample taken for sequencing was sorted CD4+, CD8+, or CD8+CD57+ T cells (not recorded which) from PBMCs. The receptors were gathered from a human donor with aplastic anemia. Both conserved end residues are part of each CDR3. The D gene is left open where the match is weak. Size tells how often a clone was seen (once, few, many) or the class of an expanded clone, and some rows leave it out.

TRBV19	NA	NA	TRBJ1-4	TGTGCCAGTACCCCTCCTGAAGGGCCCCGGGAAAAACTGTTTTTT	CASTPPEGPREKLFF
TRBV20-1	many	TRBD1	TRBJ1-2	TGCAGTGCTGGGACAGGGGATAACTATGGCTACACCTTC	CSAGTGDNYGYTF
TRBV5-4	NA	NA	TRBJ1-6	TGTGCCAGCGGCGAGGGGCCGGATAATTCACCCCTCCACTTT	CASGEGPDNSPLHF
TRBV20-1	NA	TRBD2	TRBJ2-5	TGCAGTGCTAGAGATGCGGGGGGCATAGAGACCCAGTACTTC	CSARDAGGIETQYF
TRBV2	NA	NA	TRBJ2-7	TGTGCCAGCAGTATTTCCTGGACGCTGCAGTACTTC	CASSISWTLQYF
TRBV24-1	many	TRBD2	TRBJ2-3	TGTGCCACCAGTGATTCTAGCGGCTACACAGATACGCAGTATTTT	CATSDSSGYTDTQYF
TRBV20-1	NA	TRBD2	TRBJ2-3	TGCAGTGCTAGACCCGGGACTAGCGGGAGTTGGGCAGATACGCAGTATTTT	CSARPGTSGSWADTQYF
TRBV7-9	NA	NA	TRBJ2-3	TGTGCCAGCAGTTCACAACGGATATTT	CASSSQRIF
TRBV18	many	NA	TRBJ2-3	TGTGCCAGCTCACCACGGGACGGTAGCACAGATACGCAGTATTTT	CASSPRDGSTDTQYF
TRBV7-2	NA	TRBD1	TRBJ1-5	TGTGCCAGCAGCTTAGGGGCAGGGGGCGATCAGCCCCAGCATTTT	CASSLGAGGDQPQHF
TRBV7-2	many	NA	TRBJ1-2	TGTGCCAGCTCCCTTGGCCGGGGGGAGAGTGGCTACACCTTC	CASSLGRGESGYTF
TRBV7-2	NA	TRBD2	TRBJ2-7	TGTGCCAGCAGCGCTAGCGGGGGAGACTACGAGCAGTACTTC	CASSASGGDYEQYF
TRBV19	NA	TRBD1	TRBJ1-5	TGTGCCATCTCAACGGGACAGGGCGGCAATCAGCCCCAGCATTTT	CAISTGQGGNQPQHF
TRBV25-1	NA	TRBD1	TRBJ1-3	TGTGCCACCGAGAATTTGGGACAGGGGACTGGAAACACCATATATTTT	CATENLGQGTGNTIYF